This T cell receptor beta chain originates from a study of blood T cells in healthy people across ages (dated by TCRdb to between 2014 and 2016). With respect to the entire study: Template switching captured roughly one uniquely barcoded TCR beta cDNA molecule per two T cells in model experiments. To track age-related changes in TCR beta repertoire diversity, the study relied on deep sequencing normalized with unique cDNA molecular identifiers. Donors were grouped into four age groups: young (average approximately 16 years), middle-aged (under 40), aged (about 59) and long-lived (just over 80). For two donors (one aged 18 to 29 and one aged 80 or older), the study analyzed two additional independent replicas of 1 million unique cDNA reads from the same blood draw.

Trimmed from V: 3 bases; trimmed from J: 0 bases; junction bases lacking a gene match: 4. CDR1 DFQATT and CDR2 SNEGSKA were looked up in the germline V gene (reference sequence). Taken from cysteine to phenylalanine, the CDR3 has 14 residues. Solely the CDR3 DNA is kept, with 42 bases framed from the first base. The receptor library was made with 5' RACE. TCRdb names Illumina HiSeq 2500 as the instrument used. The second PCR ran for about 6 to 11 cycles and used a J-beta primer mix along with a sample-barcoded 5' primer. Each TCR beta cDNA molecule received a unique molecular identifier from a template-switch 5' adaptor carrying 12 random nucleotides. Each sample yielded at least 2.5 million CDR3-containing paired-end reads. All of the RNA was converted into first-strand cDNA using the Mint cDNA synthesis kit, with a TRBC-specific oligonucleotide serving as the primer. Following uracil-DNA glycosylase treatment, all cDNA underwent a first 18-cycle PCR with the universal primers M1SS and BC2_uni_R. The original methods were these. For normalization, 1 million high-quality reads, each with a distinct molecular identifier, were randomly selected from each sample. Instead of being binned into consensus sequences, reads with shared molecular identifiers were discarded. MiTCR, set to a Q25 quality threshold and the strictest error-elimination algorithm, was used for CDR3 identification, clonotype clustering and error correction. A nonparametric unseen species model with Euler transformation was used to estimate lower-bound total TCR beta diversity. The raw public reads went through TCRdb reprocessing: fastp at Q25, MiXCR clone calling, in-frame beta chains kept. A single entry per CDR3 protein holds the most common genes and DNA from its merged rows. What appears here as the V and J calls and clone size reflects TCRdb's work, not the paper's. The sample table shows some 940,000 distinct CDR3 sequences, and 25% to 35% are seen once. The top ten constitute roughly a tenth of the sample.

In the case of this clonotype: The antigen it recognizes is unknown. Just one base apart from a much larger clone, this may be a read error.

The donors were about 40 Caucasian individuals from Russia, aged 6 to 90 years, who were systemically healthy. Ten milliliters of peripheral blood were drawn from each donor into EDTA-treated Vacutainer tubes. Ficoll-Paque density-gradient centrifugation was used to isolate PBMCs, with at least 7 million obtained per sample. Trizol reagent was used to extract total RNA from PBMCs, with at least 5.5 micrograms per sample. For every donor, an aliquot of PBMCs went through flow cytometry to measure the percentages of naive CD45RAhigh/CD27high T cells. On the study overall, not on this receptor specifically: As age increased, observed TCR beta diversity per million T cells dropped in a roughly linear way, and a significant reduction was already evident by age around 41. Observed TCR beta diversity correlated strongly with the percentage of naive T cells measured by flow cytometry. Because profiling used bulk unsorted PBMCs, naive and antigen-experienced compartments could not be compared conclusively. Estimates of total diversity based on one million sequenced T cells were considered lower bounds and underestimates. Because donor CMV infection status was unknown, age-related changes in expanded clonotypes were potentially confounded. Compared with the aged group, the long-lived group had more naive CD4+ T cells, fewer expanded clones and increased TCR diversity, suggesting age selection.

This sample was shared with a second study, whose subject was T cells of mothers and their children. The second publication reports: Nine systemically healthy Caucasian individuals served as donors, namely three mothers together with their six children. cDNA synthesis consumed the entire amount of extracted RNA, loaded at around 1.5 ug RNA in each 15 ul reaction. Sample barcodes and 2-4 random nucleotides were added via the M1S primer in the second PCR. Each mother yielded over 10 million TCR beta CDR3 reads and each child roughly 3 million reads. TCR recombination output is similarly shaped by thymic selection in related and unrelated pairs, with a minor effect exerted by inherited differences. Related mother-child pairs always showed normalized repertoire overlap that was slightly higher than in unrelated mother-child pairs, though the difference was never significant. No persistent microchimeric T cell clones were found, with a detection sensitivity of 85 to 100 clones per million clonotypes. Deep NGS was used in the study to compare the TCR beta repertoires of mothers and children and to look for features that separate related mother-child pairs from unrelated individuals. On average, the children were around 11 +/- 4 years old, while the mothers were around 40 +/- 4 years old. After adapter ligation was performed with NEBNext reagents, the libraries were sequenced on an Illumina HiSeq 2000 with 100+100 nt paired-end reads. Mother and child libraries were prepared a month apart and sequenced in separate runs to prevent cross-contamination. Each donor had between 500,000 and 2,000,000 distinct TCR beta clonotypes identified. Naive TCR beta clonotypes were estimated from low-frequency clonotypes matched to each donor's FACS-determined naive share, without sorting.

Material for sequencing was blood. Recombination connected TRBV20-1 to TRBJ2-7, and TRBD2 matches 8 of the central bases. The receptor's source is a woman aged 35 to 49 in good health. At the DNA level, the sequence is TGCAGTGCTAGCGGACTAGCATCCTCCTACGAGCAGTACTTC. Its protein product is CSASGLASSYEQYF.